This is a list of T cell receptor beta chains from one sample in a study of shared clonotypes between healthy human individuals. Data came from immunoSEQ multiplex PCR; TCRdb stores just in-frame clones and leaves some out. Among around 2.5 million clones, 93% were seen once, and the ten largest hold 0.36%. The material sequenced was naive CD4+ T cells from PBMCs. The receptors were gathered from a man between 18 and 29 years old in good health. Some clones in this sample may be carry-over from other donors' samples. The conserved cysteine and the conserved F or W are not part of the CDR3 here. The D gene is left open where the match is weak.

cdr3_aa j_call v_call d_call
ASSLTGSKTNEKLF TRBJ1-4 TRBV5-6 -
ASSYLTGSYNEQF TRBJ2-1 TRBV28 -
ASSQDSVSGRASVGELF TRBJ2-2 TRBV4-1 TRBD2
ASSPLETQY TRBJ2-5 TRBV11-2 -
ASSEELAVPYNEQF TRBJ2-1 TRBV6-1 TRBD2
ASSTVGQGVGNTIY TRBJ1-3 TRBV18 TRBD1
ASNRGALNTDTQY TRBJ2-3 TRBV5-1 -
ASSPGGGNGYT TRBJ1-2 TRBV18 -
ASSWGEGILDGYT TRBJ1-2 TRBV5-4 -
ASRPTNNQPQH TRBJ1-5 TRBV28 -
ASSTGSAYNEQF TRBJ2-1 TRBV27 -
ASSPELGSYEQY TRBJ2-7 TRBV18 -
ASSFYPRDYGYT TRBJ1-2 TRBV28 -
ASSLVASGEGETQY TRBJ2-5 TRBV7-8 TRBD2
ASSLTTLETQY TRBJ2-5 TRBV7-3 -
AWTPATDTQY TRBJ2-3 TRBV30 -
ASSSGGGQETQY TRBJ2-5 TRBV5-1 TRBD2
ASSQRASTYGYT TRBJ1-2 TRBV5-4 -
ASSYSGTPSYEQY TRBJ2-7 TRBV6-6 -
ASSIRPAGGGEAF TRBJ1-1 TRBV19 -
ASRSYGDRGYSSSDTQY TRBJ2-3 TRBV7-2 TRBD1
ATIRGGDGTEAF TRBJ1-1 TRBV15 -
ASTRDYNSPLH TRBJ1-6 TRBV27 -
ASSQRGQVYGYT TRBJ1-2 TRBV4-3 -
ASSQGWGLAGYNEQF TRBJ2-1 TRBV14 TRBD2
ASSFGGLTQETQY TRBJ2-5 TRBV5-1 -
ASSHLGEPYGYT TRBJ1-2 TRBV4-3 -
ASSSTSGGDNEQF TRBJ2-1 TRBV5-1 TRBD2
ASSPRPDRGFGYT TRBJ1-2 TRBV18 TRBD1
ASRYRGNAGELF TRBJ2-2 TRBV6-5 TRBD1
ASSLTGVTEAF TRBJ1-1 TRBV10-1 TRBD1
ARGWEKGPSYGYT TRBJ1-2 TRBV27 -
ASTFGHAEEKLF TRBJ1-4 TRBV28 -
ASSFVANYGYT TRBJ1-2 TRBV7-2 -
ASSSRRGSSGRLNEQF TRBJ2-1 TRBV28 TRBD2
ASALGSPGANVLT TRBJ2-6 TRBV6-6 -
ATSRGTGRSGANVLT TRBJ2-6 TRBV15 -
ASSEAGGRAKSNTGELF TRBJ2-2 TRBV2 TRBD2
ASSLRQGIFEKLF TRBJ1-4 TRBV5-6 TRBD1
ASHRDAQFSGANVLT TRBJ2-6 TRBV9 -
ASSLGQDTEAF TRBJ1-1 TRBV5-1 -
ASSLGGLAGRNEQF TRBJ2-1 TRBV5-1 TRBD2
ASSPGQGVQETQY TRBJ2-5 TRBV6-6 TRBD1
ASSIEGDAEAF TRBJ1-1 TRBV19 -
ASSYGVNPETQY TRBJ2-5 TRBV6-5 -
ASSLVAGAPSEQY TRBJ2-7 TRBV7-2 TRBD2
ASSRLGGSNQPQH TRBJ1-5 TRBV5-6 -
ASSPTVMGFMNTEAF TRBJ1-1 TRBV5-4 -
ASSQSDTLTGLNIQY TRBJ2-4 TRBV23-1 -
ASSPRQGADTGELF TRBJ2-2 TRBV18 TRBD1
ASSLRSGRTDTQY TRBJ2-3 TRBV7-3 -
ASSILGTSNQPQH TRBJ1-5 TRBV19 -
ASSQEPRGTSSYNEQF TRBJ2-1 TRBV4-3 -